Listed here are 19 T cell receptor beta chains from one sample, sequenced in a study of technical replicates of blood from several donors. TCRdb's copy holds only in-frame clones and misses some; the assay was immunoSEQ multiplex PCR. Of tens of thousands of clones detected, 95% to 98% appear once; the ten largest clones hold roughly 0.2%. The sample taken for sequencing was T cells isolated from PBMCs. These receptors were collected from a human donor in good health.

The chain links TRBV6-5 to TRBJ1-1; TRBD1 matches at 9 bases. The trim removed 6 bases at V and 4 bases at J, leaving 3 bases unmatched. The CDR3 loop spans 13 amino acids. Per the germline V gene, CDR1 is MNHEY and CDR2 is SVGAGI. The chain's CDR3 is CASRSTGGTEAFF. Here the CDR3 DNA reads TGTGCCAGCAGGTCGACAGGGGGCACTGAAGCTTTCTTT.

J is TRBJ2-1 and V is TRBV6-1, with 8 nucleotides matching TRBD2. Germline V gene lookup returns CDR1 MNHNS and CDR2 SASEGT. This CDR3 has 18 amino acids. V was clipped by 2 bases and J by 9 bases; unmatched bases: 18. CDR3: CASSELIWGRAGASEQFF. CDR3 bases: TGTGCCAGCAGTGAACTCATATGGGGGCGAGCGGGAGCAAGTGAGCAGTTCTTC.

The J gene is TRBJ2-1, the V gene TRBV10-3, with 13 nucleotides matching TRBD2. This CDR3 spans 17 amino acids. The V gene's germline CDR1 is ENHRY and CDR2 SYGVKD. Trimming removed 3 bases from V and 1 base from J; junction bases left unmatched: 3. The CDR3 nucleotides read TGTGCCATCAGTGAAGGACTAGCGGGAGTATCCTACAATGAGCAGTTCTTC. Its protein product is CAISEGLAGVSYNEQFF.

Here the CDR3 DNA reads TGCGCCAGCAGCTTTTACAGGGACGGCTACACCTTC. Translated, it gives CASSFYRDGYTF. The J gene is TRBJ1-2, the V gene TRBV5-1; possible D gene TRBD1, 6 bases. Trimming shortened V by 2 bases and J by 8 bases, and 10 bases separated the two germline ends. This CDR3 spans 12 amino acids. Looked up from germline, CDR1 is SGHRS and CDR2 is YFSETQ.

Comments on this clone: Other DNA variants within this sample encode the same CDR3. CDR3 region: CASSVGAGNTGELFF. The DNA for the CDR3 is TGTGCCAGCAGCGTAGGGGCAGGGAACACCGGGGAGCTGTTTTTT. The chain couples TRBV9 to TRBJ2-2; D gene ambiguous. Trimming cost V 0 bases and J 1 base, with 7 bases left between them. The CDR3 is 15 residues long. The germline V gene has CDR1 SGDLS and CDR2 YYNGEE. Full variable domain (remainder filled in from reference TRBV9 and TRBJ2-2): DSGVTQTPKHLITATGQRVTLRCSPRSGDLSVYWYQQSLDQGLQFLIQYYNGEERAKGNILERFSAQQFPDLHSELNLSSLELGDSALYFCASSVGAGNTGELFFGEGSRLTVL.

The chain couples TRBV27 to TRBJ2-1; TRBD1 is a possible D gene (5 bases). Germline-derived CDR1 and CDR2 are MNHEY and SMNVEV (reference sequence). V was pared by 8 bases and J by 4 bases, with 12 bases between. The CDR3 contains 13 residues. CDR3 protein: CASGNSGYNEQFF. CDR3 coding DNA: TGTGCCAGCGGGAATTCAGGGTACAATGAGCAGTTCTTC.

The chain joins TRBV5-1 to TRBJ1-2; D is uncertain. The ends were cut back, 5 bases at V and 1 base at J, with 12 bases in the middle. The CDR3 runs to 14 residues. Germline V CDR1 and CDR2: SGHRS, YFSETQ. The CDR3 DNA sequence: TGCGCCAGCAGGGAGGAAGAATTTAACTATGGCTACACCTTC. Its protein product is CASREEEFNYGYTF.

DNA for the CDR3: TGTGCCAGCAGCCCCGGGACTAACAATGAGCAGTTCTTC. Its protein product is CASSPGTNNEQFF. This chain connects TRBV5-5 to TRBJ2-1; TRBD2 agrees at 7 bases. The CDR3 loop spans 13 amino acids. The V gene's germline CDR1 is SGHKS and CDR2 YYEKEE (reference sequence). V was pared by 4 bases and J by 5 bases, with 3 bases of the junction left unmatched.

The J gene is TRBJ2-3, the V gene TRBV7-9; no definite D call. V lost 2 bases and J 2 bases, leaving 8 bases between the germline ends. The germline CDR1 and CDR2 sequences are SEHNR and FQNEAQ (reference sequence). This CDR3 is built from 14 residues. CDR3: CASSLLELTDTQYF. The CDR3 nucleotides are TGTGCCAGCAGCTTATTGGAGCTCACAGATACGCAGTATTTT.

DNA for the CDR3: TGCGCCAGCAGCTCCGCCGGGACAGGGCCTCCTTTCGCTGAAGCTTTCTTT. Translated, it gives CASSSAGTGPPFAEAFF. The chain uses TRBV5-1 and TRBJ1-1; 9 nucleotides match TRBD1. Germline loops: CDR1 SGHRS, CDR2 YFSETQ. The junction had 15 bases not matched to a gene; V was cut back by 3 bases and J by 6 bases. This CDR3 has 17 amino acids.

The chain has TRBV30 and TRBJ2-1; no clear D gene. The germline CDR1 and CDR2 sequences are GTSNPN and SVGIG (reference sequence). There are 13 residues in the CDR3. Trimming left V 2 bases short and J 0 bases short, with 5 bases between. For the CDR3, the DNA is TGTGCCTGGAGTATGAGCTCCTACAATGAGCAGTTCTTC. Encoded protein: CAWSMSSYNEQFF.

The gene calls are TRBV7-9 and TRBJ2-1; 9 bases align to TRBD2. This CDR3 contains 16 residues. The germline V gene encodes CDR1 SEHNR and CDR2 FQNEAQ (reference sequence). Unmatched junction bases numbered 12, after V lost 5 bases and J lost 7 bases. The CDR3: CASSPFSSGNLNEQFF. The CDR3 DNA is TGTGCCAGCAGCCCCTTTTCTAGCGGGAATCTGAATGAGCAGTTCTTC.

V is TRBV19 and J is TRBJ1-1, with D maybe TRBD1 (5 bases). Trimming took 7 bases from V and 0 from J, leaving 9 bases between them. Germline V gene data show CDR1 as LNHDA and CDR2 as SQIVND (reference sequence). The CDR3 extends over 13 amino acids. The CDR3 DNA follows: TGTGCCAGTAAGGGGTACATGAACACTGAAGCTTTCTTT. The encoded protein is CASKGYMNTEAFF.

This chain connects TRBV5-4 to TRBJ1-1; the match to TRBD1 covers 7 bases. The CDR3 runs 18 residues. V dropped 0 bases and J dropped 2; count of bases not matched to a gene: 13. Germline loops: CDR1 SGHNT, CDR2 YYREEE (reference sequence). CDR3 coding DNA: TGTGCCAGCAGCTTGGGGGTTTGGGACAGAGGACCCAACACTGAAGCTTTCTTT. This codes for CASSLGVWDRGPNTEAFF.

This chain joins TRBV6-4 and TRBJ2-5, with TRBD2 matching 9 bases. V was pared by 3 bases and J by 5 bases, with 7 bases of the junction left unmatched. The germline V gene encodes CDR1 MRHNA and CDR2 SNTAGT. CDR3 size: 15 residues. In nucleotides, the CDR3 is TGTGCCAGCAGTGAAATAGCGGGAGTGGGGGAGACCCAGTACTTC. This codes for CASSEIAGVGETQYF.

This clone was seen a single time. V usage is TRBV30 and J usage is TRBJ2-5; 8 positions agree with TRBD1. Unmatched junction bases numbered 4, after V lost 4 bases and J lost 3 bases. CDR1 GTSNPN and CDR2 SVGIG come from the germline V gene (reference sequence). The CDR3 contains 13 residues. The CDR3 DNA reads as TGTGCCTGGACACCGACAGGGGAAGAGACCCAGTACTTC. As protein: CAWTPTGEETQYF.

The rearrangement uses TRBV7-9 and TRBJ1-2; 12 positions match TRBD1. Losses at the gene ends were 4 bases for V and 7 bases for J; bases not matched to a gene: 7. Germline V gene lookup returns CDR1 SEHNR and CDR2 FQNEAQ (reference sequence). The CDR3 contains 15 residues. The CDR3 spells CASSSGQGAIRGYTF. CDR3 DNA sequence: TGTGCCAGCAGCTCGGGACAGGGGGCAATTCGTGGCTACACCTTC.

V and J are TRBV5-1 and TRBJ2-7, with D tentatively TRBD2 (5 bases). The germline V and J ends were trimmed by 1 base and 6 bases, with 8 bases remaining between them. CDR1 SGHRS and CDR2 YFSETQ come from the germline V gene. The CDR3 has 12 amino acids. As DNA, the CDR3 is TGCGCCAGCAGCTTGAACGGAGGCGAGCAGTACTTC. Protein: CASSLNGGEQYF.

The CDR3, as DNA: TGTGCCAGCAGCCGAACCGGGACTAGCGGGGGCACAGATACGCAGTATTTT. Translation: CASSRTGTSGGTDTQYF. The chain links TRBV4-2 to TRBJ2-3; 13 nucleotides line up with TRBD2. V trimming: 4 bases; J trimming: 1 base; junction bases outside the gene matches: 5. Germline CDR1 and CDR2: LGHNA and YNFKEQ. CDR3 length: 17 amino acids.